This T cell receptor beta chain was recovered during a study of beta chain features in type 1 diabetes. For the study at large: Summed over all samples, the examined sorted cells came to roughly 110,000,000. Study-wide results and caveats: Researchers report that Type 1 diabetes patients had moderately but significantly shorter TCRB CDR3s across all four CD4+ subsets. Whether TCRB rearrangement is influenced by HLA type went unresolved here.

Trimming took off 4 bases at V and 0 bases at J, with 13 bases between the two ends. This CDR3 has 16 residues. Germline V lookup: CDR1 SEHNR, CDR2 FQNEAQ (reference sequence). There are a few counts of this clone. As yet, its antigen is unknown. Expressed TCRB transcripts were sequenced after all isolated RNA was converted to cDNA. TCRdb's copy holds only in-frame clones and misses some; the assay was immunoSEQ multiplex PCR. The profile shows some 500,000 clones, over 10% of them singletons. Sequencing was carried out using naive CD4+ T cells from blood. This clonotype was obtained from a woman under 30 in good health. V and J are TRBV7-9 and TRBJ1-3; no firm D call. CDR3 sequence reads: CASSSGSHNSGNTIYF. The CDR3 nucleotides read TGTGCCAGCAGCTCGGGAAGCCATAACTCTGGAAACACCATATATTTT.